A selection of T cell receptor beta chains follows, all from one sample in a study of response to subunit inactivated influenza vaccine. TCRdb analysed the RT-PCR reads with MiXCR anew, one entry per CDR3 protein. Of 400,000 to 650,000 distinct CDR3 sequences listed, approximately 7.2% were seen once; the top ten hold approximately 14%. The sample here was PBMCs from blood, taken about 23 months after vaccination. The receptor set was obtained from a man in his fifties or sixties who received an inactivated influenza vaccine. Both conserved end residues are part of each CDR3. The order of the fields is D gene, J gene, clone size, V gene, CDR3 DNA, CDR3 protein. D genes are given only for firm matches. A clone size is listed for some rows: how often the clone was seen (once, few, many), or a class if it is expanded.

-,TRBJ2-7,-,TRBV6-5,TGTGCCAGCAGTTACTCAATAAACAGCTACGAGCAGTACTTC,CASSYSINSYEQYF
-,TRBJ1-6,few,TRBV2,TGTGCCAGCAGTGGGGGGGGATCGTATAATTCACCCCTCCACTTT,CASSGGGSYNSPLHF
-,TRBJ2-1,few,TRBV5-5,TGTGCCAGCAGCGCCCGCGGGCGCAGCTCCTACAATGAGCAGTTCTTC,CASSARGRSSYNEQFF
TRBD2,TRBJ2-7,many,TRBV3-1,TGTGCCAGCAGCCAAGGGAGCGGGGCTCCCTACGAGCAGTACTTC,CASSQGSGAPYEQYF
-,TRBJ1-1,few,TRBV18,TGTGCCAGCTCACCCCTCAGCACTGAAGCTTTCTTT,CASSPLSTEAFF
-,TRBJ2-3,-,TRBV30,TGTGCCTGGAGGATCAACACAGATACGCAGTATTTT,CAWRINTDTQYF
-,TRBJ1-1,-,TRBV20-1,TGCAGTGCTAGAGTAACAGGGCAGTACACTGAAGCTTTCTTT,CSARVTGQYTEAFF
-,TRBJ2-7,few,TRBV7-2,TGTGCCAGCAGCTCGTACCCGGGACACACCTACGAGCAGTACTTC,CASSSYPGHTYEQYF
-,TRBJ1-5,few,TRBV20-1,TGCAGTGCTAGAGAAGACGGGACTGCGGGGCAGCCCCAGCATTTT,CSAREDGTAGQPQHF
TRBD2,TRBJ2-7,many,TRBV20-1,TGCAGTGCTAGAGATCGGGGGGTCTCCTACGAGCAGTACTTC,CSARDRGVSYEQYF
TRBD1,TRBJ2-1,few,TRBV7-9,TGTGCCAGCAGCTCCACCCCGTGGGACAGGCTTTGGGATGAGCAGTTCTTC,CASSSTPWDRLWDEQFF
-,TRBJ1-3,many,TRBV12-3/TRBV12-4,TGTGCCAGCAGTTTTAACCCCGGGGCCCTCGGTTTCCCCATATATTTT,CASSFNPGALGFPIYF
TRBD2,TRBJ2-3,many,TRBV7-9,TGTGCCAGCAGCTTAGGGACTAGCGGTCGCACAGATACGCAGTATTTT,CASSLGTSGRTDTQYF
TRBD1,TRBJ2-1,few,TRBV7-9,TGTGCCAGCAGCGACGGACCGGGACAGACCTACAATGAGCAGTTCTTC,CASSDGPGQTYNEQFF
-,TRBJ1-1,-,TRBV7-9,TGTGCCAGCAGCCCCCCTGGGGGACTTTATATGAACACTGAAGCTTTCTTT,CASSPPGGLYMNTEAFF
-,TRBJ1-5,many,TRBV20-1,TGCAGTGCTAGCACTTTTCCAAGCAATCAGCCCCAGCATTTT,CSASTFPSNQPQHF
-,TRBJ2-7,-,TRBV9,TGTGCCAGCAGCGTAGGTGCGGGGTGGGCTACCTACGAGCAGTACTTC,CASSVGAGWATYEQYF
-,TRBJ2-1,few,TRBV18,TGTGCCAGCTCAACTTCCGGGAGTTCAATCAATGAGCAGTTCTTC,CASSTSGSSINEQFF
-,TRBJ1-1,-,TRBV11-2,TGTGCCAGCAGCCTCGATAAGGTTGCCACTGAAGCTTTCTTT,CASSLDKVATEAFF
TRBD1,TRBJ2-7,many,TRBV19,TGTGCCAGTAGTGACCGGGACAGGGTGTACTTC,CASSDRDRVYF
-,TRBJ2-3,few,TRBV11-2,TGTGCCAGCAGCGCCCGGACAGCAGATACGCAGTATTTT,CASSARTADTQYF
TRBD1,TRBJ2-5,few,TRBV6-2/TRBV6-3,TGTGCCAGCAGTTACTCGATCCAGCAGGGGGAAGAGACCCAGTACTTC,CASSYSIQQGEETQYF
TRBD2,TRBJ2-7,-,TRBV5-1,TGCGCCAGCAGCTTGGGACTAGCGGGAGAGTTCGAGCAGTACTTC,CASSLGLAGEFEQYF
-,TRBJ2-1,many,TRBV4-2,TGTGCCAGCAGCCAAGTTACGGGAAAAGACTTAGATGAGCAGTTCTTC,CASSQVTGKDLDEQFF
-,TRBJ1-2,many,TRBV4-3,TGCGCCAGCAGCCAAGTTACTTCTAACTATGGCTACACCTTC,CASSQVTSNYGYTF
-,TRBJ2-3,few,TRBV28,TGTGCCAGCAGCCGGGTGGGGGGCGAGTCAGATACGCAGTATTTT,CASSRVGGESDTQYF
TRBD1,TRBJ2-1,-,TRBV5-1,TGCGCCAGCAGCTCTACCGGGACAGAGAACAATGAGCAGTTCTTC,CASSSTGTENNEQFF
TRBD2,TRBJ2-1,-,TRBV5-1,TGCGCCAGCAGCTCCTCGGTTAGCGGGAGGGTCATTGAGCAGTTCTTC,CASSSSVSGRVIEQFF
-,TRBJ2-1,-,TRBV20-1,TGCAGTGCTAGAGATTTTGAGGGAGGACCCTACAATGAGCAGTTCTTC,CSARDFEGGPYNEQFF
-,TRBJ2-7,-,TRBV28,TGTGCCAGCAGTTCCGTGGGTGGGGAGGAGGAGCAGTACTTC,CASSSVGGEEEQYF
TRBD1,TRBJ2-1,many,TRBV5-1,TGCGCCAGCAGCCCCGGACAGGGCGACAATGAGCAGTTCTTC,CASSPGQGDNEQFF
-,TRBJ1-1,-,TRBV15,TGTGCCACCAGCAGAGATAGAAGCATGAACACTGAAGCTTTCTTT,CATSRDRSMNTEAFF
-,TRBJ2-1,many,TRBV5-6,TGTGCCAGCAGCTTGGCACGTTTTGAGACCAATGAGCAGTTCTTC,CASSLARFETNEQFF
-,TRBJ2-7,-,TRBV18,TGTGCCAGCTCATCCAATACAGGGCTCGGCGAGCAGTACTTC,CASSSNTGLGEQYF
-,TRBJ2-1,few,TRBV4-3,TGCGCCAGCAGCCAAGACGAAGGAATTTCCTACAATGAGCAGTTCTTC,CASSQDEGISYNEQFF
TRBD2,TRBJ2-5,many,TRBV10-3,TGTGCCACCGGGACTAGCGTCGAGACCCAGTACTTC,CATGTSVETQYF
TRBD1,TRBJ2-2,few,TRBV28,TGTGCCAGCAGCGACAGGGTCTCCGGGGAGCTGTTTTTT,CASSDRVSGELFF
-,TRBJ2-7,few,TRBV4-2,TGTGCCAGCAGCCAAACCCCCCTTTCCGAGCAGTACTTC,CASSQTPLSEQYF
TRBD1,TRBJ2-3,-,TRBV5-5,TGTGCCAGCAGCAACAGGGGTCGTCTGGTCCCTGGGGCAGATACGCAGTATTTT,CASSNRGRLVPGADTQYF
TRBD1,TRBJ2-1,-,TRBV5-1,TGCGCCAGCAGCTTGGCGGACAGGGGTTCCTACAATGAGCAGTTCTTC,CASSLADRGSYNEQFF